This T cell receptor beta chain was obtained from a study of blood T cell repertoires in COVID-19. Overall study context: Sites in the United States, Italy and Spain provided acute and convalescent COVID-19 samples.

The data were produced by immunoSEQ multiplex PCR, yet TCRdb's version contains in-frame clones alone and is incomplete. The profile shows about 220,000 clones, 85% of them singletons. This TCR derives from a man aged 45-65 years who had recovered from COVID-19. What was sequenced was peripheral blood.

The CDR3: CAGKWGPATNEKLFF. Here the CDR3 DNA reads TGTGCCGGGAAATGGGGGCCCGCAACTAATGAAAAACTGTTTTTT. The chain joins TRBV21-1 to TRBJ1-4; the D call in the table, TRBD1, was not verified against the DNA. TRBV21-1 is listed as a pseudogene. There are 15 residues in the CDR3.